The clone carrying this TCR beta chain has just a few counts. Antigen: not known. The data belong to a study of response to subunit inactivated influenza vaccine. Findings and caveats of the study: Seasonal influenza vaccination, on each occasion, was suggested by the authors to recruit few new T cells.

TCRdb reprocessed the RT-PCR reads via MiXCR and lists one record per CDR3 protein. The sample records 450,000 to 600,000 distinct CDR3 sequences, 6% to 9% being singletons. Trimming removed 6 bases at V and 7 bases at J, with 8 bases between. This CDR3 has 10 residues. Germline V gene lookup returns CDR1 DFQATT and CDR2 SNEGSKA (reference sequence). The sequencing used PBMCs from blood, collected roughly 24 months after vaccination. This TCR came from a man aged 50-75 years who received an inactivated influenza vaccine. This rearrangement joins TRBV20-1 to TRBJ2-3, with D uncertain. This chain's CDR3 is CSARQNTQYF. The CDR3 coding sequence is TGCAGTGCCAGACAAAATACGCAGTATTTT.